This T cell receptor (beta chain) was observed in a study of siplizumab effects on memory and regulatory T cells. The study's findings and limits: Alloreactive sequences whose origin lay in unstimulated CD4+ memory cells were significantly reduced by siplizumab. Naive T cells looked more diverse than memory cells and looked like major alloresponse contributors.

Per individual sample, some 10^5 TCR templates were assayed. Only in-frame clones appear in the TCRdb table, and some are missing; sequencing was by immunoSEQ multiplex PCR. The sample consists of about 100,000 clones, over 90% of them appearing once. The trim removed 7 bases at V and 8 bases at J, leaving 11 bases unmatched. The V gene's germline CDR1 is MNHNS and CDR2 SASEGT. The CDR3 has 14 amino acids. In its sample, this clone was seen once. What it recognizes is unknown. The chain is built from TRBV6-1 and TRBJ2-3; 8 bases are a match to TRBD2. Source material: non-Treg CD4+ T cells sorted from blood. The clonotype comes from a human donor in good health. CDR3 sequence reads: CASNQRENEGTQYF. The CDR3 DNA reads TGTGCCAGCAATCAGCGGGAGAATGAGGGTACGCAGTATTTT.